The 5 T cell receptor beta chains presented below share a single source sample, sequenced in a study of quantifying T cell responses using KT2 cells. Study at large: RNA was reverse transcribed with TCR alpha and beta constant-region primers.

Each cDNA got a UMI-containing oligo ligated at its 3' end. An equimolar mix of RC1.1 and RC1.2 primed the beta chain across TRBC1 and TRBC2. Each CDR3 protein gets one entry after TCRdb re-called the UMI-ligation and nested PCR reads with MiXCR. The profile covers roughly 51,000 distinct CDR3 sequences, with about 12% appearing a single time and around 9.9% taken by the ten largest. Sequences were obtained from PBMCs spiked with cells of the T cell clone KT2. These receptors all stem from a human donor.

The gene calls are TRBV6-2 or TRBV6-3 and TRBJ2-3; D is unresolved. CDR1 and CDR2 from the germline V gene are MNHEY and SVGEGT. CDR3 size: 12 residues. V lost 5 bases and J 3 bases, leaving 6 bases between the germline ends. CDR3 sequence reads: CASSVGTDTQYF. CDR3 bases: TGTGCCAGCAGTGTGGGGACAGATACGCAGTATTTT.

This clonotype showed up just a few times. The chain has TRBV12-3 or TRBV12-4 and TRBJ2-5; D assignment may be TRBD1 or TRBD2 (5 bases each). CDR3 length equals 15 residues. V lost 1 base and J lost 5, with 14 bases in between. CDR3: CASSLGGRGQETQYF. The CDR3 region has the DNA TGTGCCAGCAGTTTAGGGGGGAGAGGTCAGGAGACCCAGTACTTC.

This clonotype was observed a handful of times. This chain joins TRBV6-5 and TRBJ1-4; 7 bases line up with TRBD1. J was trimmed by 0 bases and V by 6 bases; bases with no gene match: 4. CDR3 length: 15 residues. Germline loops: CDR1 MNHEY, CDR2 SVGAGI. CDR3 DNA sequence: TGTGCCAGCAGGGCCAGGGGGACAACTAATGAAAAACTGTTTTTT. It codes for CASRARGTTNEKLFF.

As for this clonotype: At one of its ends the junction is not consistent with the germline gene, which may arise from a read error. The V gene is TRBV2, the J gene TRBJ2-5; TRBD2 might be the D (6 bases). The germline gives CDR1 SNHLY, CDR2 FYNNEI. The CDR3 runs 13 residues. DNA of the CDR3: TGTGCCAGCAGGAGAGAGTCGGGGACTTACGGTAACTTC. Translating gives CASRRESGTYGNF.

This clonotype was seen a few times. V usage is TRBV24-1 and J usage is TRBJ2-5, with a tentative D call TRBD1 (6 bases). This CDR3 is 15 amino acids long. Germline CDR1 is KGHDR and CDR2 is SFDVKD. Deletions cut 4 bases from V and 2 bases from J, with 13 bases between. As DNA, the CDR3 is TGTGCCACCAGTGACACCGGGACACTTCAAGAGACCCAGTACTTC. Its translation: CATSDTGTLQETQYF.